The next 10 T cell receptor beta chains were all read from a single sample in a study of blood T cells in healthy people across ages. With a J-beta primer mix and a sample-barcoded 5' primer, a second PCR ran roughly 6 to 11 cycles. In TCRdb, the 5' RACE reads were re-called with MiXCR into one record per CDR3 protein. This repertoire shows roughly 2 million distinct CDR3 sequences, 49% found once; its top ten account for around 2.1%. The sample comprised blood. All receptors come from a woman between 35 and 50 years old in good health.

This chain connects TRBV6-2 or TRBV6-3 to TRBJ2-1, with 14 bases aligning to TRBD2. Germline V CDR1 and CDR2: MNHEY, SVGEGT. The junction had 10 bases not matched to a gene; V was cut back by 6 bases and J by 0 bases. The CDR3 loop spans 19 amino acids. The CDR3 nucleotides read TGTGCCAGCAGCGGGACTAGCGGGGGAGCCAAGATCTCCTACAATGAGCAGTTCTTC. Translation: CASSGTSGGAKISYNEQFF.

The CDR3 loop reads CASSSLTEKRIFYEQYF. The DNA of the CDR3 is TGTGCCAGCAGTTCCCTGACAGAGAAGAGAATCTTCTACGAGCAGTACTTC. The gene calls are TRBV27 and TRBJ2-7; D may be TRBD1 (5 bases). The V gene's germline CDR1 is MNHEY and CDR2 SMNVEV (reference sequence). Between the trimmed V and J ends, which lost 4 bases and 3 bases, there was a span of 22 bases. CDR3 size: 17 residues.

The rearrangement joins TRBV7-3 to TRBJ2-5, with 11 nucleotides matching TRBD2. CDR1 and CDR2 (germline): SGHTA, FQGTGA. V gave up 4 bases and J gave up 5 bases; unmatched junction bases: 9. CDR3 length: 16 amino acids. The DNA of the CDR3 is TGTGCCAGCAGCTCCCTCTCGACTAGCGGGGATGAGACCCAGTACTTC. This encodes CASSSLSTSGDETQYF.

Only one count was recorded for this clonotype. This chain uses TRBV6-1 with TRBJ1-1; D is uncertain. Germline CDR1 reads MNHNS; CDR2 reads SASEGT. This CDR3 has 14 residues. Deletions cut 2 bases from V and 3 bases from J, with 10 bases between. CDR3 sequence reads: CASSEFAGDTEAFF. The CDR3 DNA follows: TGTGCCAGCAGTGAATTTGCGGGTGACACTGAAGCTTTCTTT.

The chain joins TRBV20-1 to TRBJ2-5; 7 positions agree with TRBD1. The J call is in doubt because the DNA end fits TRBJ2-7 better. Per germline, CDR1 DFQATT and CDR2 SNEGSKA (reference sequence). The CDR3 runs to 12 residues. The CDR3 is CSARQTGHEQYF. The CDR3 DNA is TGCAGTGCTAGGCAGACAGGGCACGAGCAGTACTTC.

The rearrangement uses TRBV3-1 and TRBJ1-2; 7 bases agree with TRBD1. The V gene's germline CDR1 is LGHDT and CDR2 YNNKEL (reference sequence). CDR3 length equals 13 residues. Trimming cost V 4 bases and J 6 bases; bases outside gene matches: 5. In DNA form, the CDR3 reads TGTGCCAGCAGCCGTGGACAGGACGATGGCTACACCTTC. It yields the protein CASSRGQDDGYTF.

This clonotype has more than one count but fewer than ten. This chain joins TRBV27 and TRBJ2-6, with 8 nucleotides matching TRBD1. J gave up 0 bases and V 3 bases, and 4 bases lay outside the gene matches. The CDR3 consists of 17 residues. The germline V gene encodes CDR1 MNHEY and CDR2 SMNVEV (reference sequence). CDR3 DNA: TGTGCCAGCAGTTTGGGACAGGACCACTCTGGGGCCAACGTCCTGACTTTC. Translation gives CASSLGQDHSGANVLTF.

This chain connects TRBV2 to TRBJ2-3, with D maybe TRBD1 (5 bases). V was trimmed by 4 bases and J by 5 bases, leaving 16 bases between them. Germline CDR1 is SNHLY and CDR2 is FYNNEI. The CDR3 extends over 15 amino acids. This CDR3 reads CASSGKTVSGDTQYF. The CDR3 DNA sequence: TGTGCCAGCAGTGGCAAGACAGTTTCGGGAGATACGCAGTATTTT.

The genes are TRBV10-3 and TRBJ1-4; 8 nucleotides match TRBD1. From germline, CDR1 is ENHRY and CDR2 SYGVKD. V dropped 10 bases and J dropped 5; count of bases not matched to a gene: 9. The CDR3 contains 14 residues. This CDR3 is CASGKGQENEKLFF. The DNA for the CDR3 is TGTGCCAGTGGTAAGGGACAGGAGAATGAAAAACTGTTTTTT.

This clonotype occurred a few times. This chain connects TRBV27 to TRBJ2-7, with 9 bases identical to TRBD1. The germline gives CDR1 MNHEY, CDR2 SMNVEV (reference sequence). V gave up 6 bases and J gave up 5 bases; unmatched junction bases: 8. The CDR3 spans 14 residues. The CDR3 nucleotides read TGTGCCAGCAGACCACGACAGGGGGTCCACGAGCAGTACTTC. Encoded protein: CASRPRQGVHEQYF.